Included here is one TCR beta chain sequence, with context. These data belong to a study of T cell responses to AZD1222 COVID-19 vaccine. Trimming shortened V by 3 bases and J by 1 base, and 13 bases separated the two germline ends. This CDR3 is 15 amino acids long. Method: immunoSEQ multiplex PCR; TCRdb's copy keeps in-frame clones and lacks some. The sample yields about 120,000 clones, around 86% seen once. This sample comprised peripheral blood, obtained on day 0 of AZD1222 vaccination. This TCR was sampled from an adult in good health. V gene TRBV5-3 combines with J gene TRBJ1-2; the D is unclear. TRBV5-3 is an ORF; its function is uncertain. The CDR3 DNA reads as TGTGCCAGAAGCTCGGGAGTCCGGGGTAACTATGGCTACACCTTC. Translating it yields CARSSGVRGNYGYTF.